The 9 T cell receptor beta chains presented below share a single source sample, sequenced in a study of blood T cell repertoires in COVID-19. Clones were sequenced by immunoSEQ multiplex PCR, and TCRdb holds only the in-frame ones, with some missing. The data show tens of thousands of clones, more than 90% seen once. The specimen was peripheral blood. Receptor source: a man in his sixties or seventies with active or convalescent COVID-19.

This clone occurred once. This sequence joins TRBV12-3 or TRBV12-4 and TRBJ2-5; 7 nucleotides agree with TRBD1. V lost 6 bases, J lost 3 bases, and 4 bases stayed unmatched. CDR3 size: 13 residues. The chain's CDR3 is CASRITGEETQYF. For the CDR3, the DNA is TGTGCCAGCAGGATAACAGGGGAAGAGACCCAGTACTTC.

This chain joins TRBV3-1 (or the pseudogene TRBV3-2) and TRBJ1-2; D gene uncertain. Deletions cut 3 bases from V and 8 bases from J, with 13 bases between. The CDR3 has 13 residues. Per germline, CDR1 LGHDT and CDR2 YNNKEL (reference sequence). The CDR3 nucleotides are TGTGCCAGCAGCCATGGGCAGGTTTTGGGCTACACCTTC. This gives the protein CASSHGQVLGYTF.

The chain carries TRBV12-3 or TRBV12-4 and TRBJ1-2; 7 nucleotides align to TRBD1. J was trimmed by 4 bases and V by 7 bases; bases with no gene match: 6. CDR3 length: 13 residues. CDR3 nucleotide sequence: TGTGCCAGCAAAAAACAGGGGCCCTATGGCTACACCTTC. This gives the protein CASKKQGPYGYTF.

The chain has TRBV7-3 and TRBJ2-3; no definite D call. V was shortened by 2 bases and J by 0 bases, with 9 bases between the two germline ends. CDR1 and CDR2 from the germline V gene are SGHTA and FQGTGA. This CDR3 region has 15 residues. The CDR3 region is CASSLGESSTDTQYF. The CDR3 nucleotides read TGTGCCAGCAGCTTAGGAGAGTCTAGCACAGATACGCAGTATTTT.

J is TRBJ1-2 and V is TRBV13, with D possibly being TRBD1 (6 bases). This CDR3 region has 18 residues. V lost 5 bases, J lost 1 base, and 23 bases lay in between. CDR1 is PRHDT, CDR2 FYEKMQ, per germline (reference sequence). The CDR3: CASSPPRTEGGGNYGYTF. The CDR3 bases are TGTGCCAGCAGCCCCCCACGGACAGAAGGTGGGGGTAACTATGGCTACACCTTC.

The chain carries TRBV3-1 (or the pseudogene TRBV3-2) and TRBJ2-1; unclear D gene. The CDR3 totals 14 residues. The V and J ends lost 0 bases and 7 bases respectively, with 10 bases between them. Germline V gene sequence: CDR1 LGHDT, CDR2 YNNKEL (reference sequence). CDR3 in amino acids: CASSQESRWNEQFF. As DNA, the CDR3 is TGTGCCAGCAGCCAAGAATCGAGGTGGAATGAGCAGTTCTTC.

J is TRBJ1-2 and V is TRBV28, with 8 nucleotides matching TRBD1. Germline trimming cut 5 bases from V and 7 bases from J; bases unmatched to any gene: 3. The germline CDR1 and CDR2 sequences are MDHEN and SYDVKM. The CDR3 covers 12 residues. CDR3 sequence: CASSLGTGGYTF. As DNA, the CDR3 is TGTGCCAGCAGTCTCGGGACAGGTGGCTACACCTTC.

J is TRBJ2-5 and V is TRBV6-2 or TRBV6-3, with a possible D match to TRBD2 (5 bases). The germline V and J ends were trimmed by 0 bases and 5 bases, with 19 bases remaining between them. The CDR3 consists of 17 residues. Per germline, CDR1 MNHEY and CDR2 SVGEGT. The CDR3 nucleotides read TGTGCCAGCAGTTACTCGATAATAAGCCCCGGCGGGGAGACCCAGTACTTC. Encoded protein: CASSYSIISPGGETQYF.

This chain uses TRBV6-5 with TRBJ1-5; 7 positions agree with TRBD1. J was trimmed by 0 bases and V by 6 bases; bases with no gene match: 5. Germline CDR1 is MNHEY and CDR2 is SVGAGI. The CDR3 spans 15 residues. The DNA of the CDR3 is TGTGCCAGCAGCGGGACAGAGGATAGCAATCAGCCCCAGCATTTT. Translated: CASSGTEDSNQPQHF.